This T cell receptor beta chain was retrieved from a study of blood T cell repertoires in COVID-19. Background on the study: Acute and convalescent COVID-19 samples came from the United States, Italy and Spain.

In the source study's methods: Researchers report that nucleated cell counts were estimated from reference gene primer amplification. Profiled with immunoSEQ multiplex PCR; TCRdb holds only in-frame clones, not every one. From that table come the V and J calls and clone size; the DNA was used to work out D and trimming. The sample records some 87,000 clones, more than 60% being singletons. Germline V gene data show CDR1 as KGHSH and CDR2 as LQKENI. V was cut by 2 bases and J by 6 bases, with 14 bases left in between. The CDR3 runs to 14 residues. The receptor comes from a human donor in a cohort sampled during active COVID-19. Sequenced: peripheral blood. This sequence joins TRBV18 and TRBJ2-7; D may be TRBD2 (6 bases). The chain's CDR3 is CASSPGGDGGEQYF. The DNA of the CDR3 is TGTGCCAGCTCACCAGGCGGGGATGGTGGCGAGCAGTACTTC.